The 32 T cell receptor beta chains presented below share a single source sample, sequenced in a study of T cell responses to AZD1222 COVID-19 vaccine. Some clones are missing from TCRdb's copy, which holds only in-frame ones; the method was immunoSEQ multiplex PCR. The sample has 150,000 to 200,000 clones, around 90% seen once. This specimen was peripheral blood, taken on day 0 of AZD1222 vaccination. The receptors derive from an adult in good health.

The chain has TRBV5-1 and TRBJ2-7, with 8 bases lining up with TRBD2. This CDR3 is 15 amino acids long. Germline trimming cut 5 bases from V and 3 bases from J; bases unmatched to any gene: 10. Germline CDR1 and CDR2: SGHRS and YFSETQ. The CDR3 spells CASRRGASGLYEQYF. CDR3 DNA: TGCGCCAGCAGGCGGGGGGCTAGCGGACTCTACGAGCAGTACTTC.

The chain is built from TRBV10-2 and TRBJ1-1; D might be TRBD1 (6 bases). The V end lost 8 bases, the J end lost 10 bases, and 23 bases lay between the germline ends. Looked up from germline, CDR1 is WSHSY and CDR2 is SAAADI. The CDR3 is 14 amino acids. Here the CDR3 reads CASRKTNLDSGAFF. For the CDR3, the DNA is TGCGCCAGCCGTAAAACCAACTTGGACAGCGGAGCTTTCTTT.

Concerning this clone itself: The junction departs from germline at one end; a sequencing error may be responsible. The chain recombines TRBV19 with TRBJ2-2, with 9 nucleotides matching TRBD1. Germline CDR1 is LNHDA and CDR2 is SQIVND (reference sequence). The CDR3 covers 14 residues. The CDR3 reads CASSIGQGIGELFF. The CDR3 DNA sequence: TGTGCCAGTAGCATAGGACAGGGGATCGGGGAGCTGTTTTTT.

The chain recombines TRBV23-1 with TRBJ1-1; possible D gene TRBD1, 6 bases. TRBV23-1 carries the ORF label, with uncertain function. Trimming stripped 3 bases from V and 1 base from J, with 24 bases between. This CDR3 region has 19 residues. In DNA, the CDR3 is TGCGCCAGCAGTCACGAAATCGCCGGGACACTCTTGGGGAACACTGAAGCTTTCTTT. It codes for CASSHEIAGTLLGNTEAFF.

CDR3 nucleotides: TGCGCCAGCAGCTTGGTGGGCCTAGCGGGAGGTGGAGAGCAGTACTTC. It encodes CASSLVGLAGGGEQYF. The chain is built from TRBV5-1 and TRBJ2-7; 11 bases are shared with TRBD2. Trimming cost V 0 bases and J 7 bases; bases outside gene matches: 9. This CDR3 has 16 residues. Germline assignment: CDR1 SGHRS and CDR2 YFSETQ.

The gene calls are TRBV19 and TRBJ2-7, with D possibly matching TRBD2 (6 bases). Germline CDR1 LNHDA, CDR2 SQIVND (reference sequence). The CDR3 consists of 13 residues. Trimming removed 4 bases from V and 6 bases from J, with 13 bases in between. The CDR3: CASSTGTSGEQYF. The CDR3 DNA follows: TGTGCCAGTAGTACCGGGACTTCGGGCGAGCAGTACTTC.

The V and J genes are TRBV9 and TRBJ2-1, with 7 bases lining up with TRBD2. The germline V gene encodes CDR1 SGDLS and CDR2 YYNGEE. With 3 bases clipped from V and 1 base from J, the junction kept 10 bases outside the gene matches. The CDR3 contains 17 residues. The CDR3 region is CASSAGPGLGSYNEQFF. CDR3 DNA sequence: TGTGCCAGCAGCGCCGGACCCGGACTAGGGTCCTACAATGAGCAGTTCTTC.

The chain has TRBV7-8 and TRBJ2-1, with 7 bases identical to TRBD1. The CDR3 runs to 15 residues. The germline V gene encodes CDR1 SGHVS and CDR2 FQNEAQ. V lost 4 bases and J lost 6; bases outside the gene matches: 9. DNA for the CDR3: TGTGCCAGCAGCTCTGTACAGGGGCCATCCAATGAGCAGTTCTTC. Protein: CASSSVQGPSNEQFF.

This clone was counted between two and nine times. This sequence joins TRBV3-1 (or the pseudogene TRBV3-2) and TRBJ2-7; D unclear. V lost 2 bases, J lost 5 bases, and 10 bases lay in between. CDR3 length: 13 residues. Germline V gene lookup returns CDR1 LGHDT and CDR2 YNNKEL (reference sequence). CDR3 protein: CASSQPPTDEQYF. CDR3 coding DNA: TGTGCCAGCAGCCAACCCCCGACGGACGAGCAGTACTTC.

The chain is built from TRBV9 and TRBJ2-1; TRBD2 might be the D (5 bases). CDR3 length equals 19 residues. V lost 2 bases and J 0 bases, leaving 21 bases between the germline ends. Per germline, CDR1 SGDLS and CDR2 YYNGEE. The CDR3 region has the DNA TGTGCCAGCAGCGTGGGCCAGCGGACCCTTCAAAGCTCCTACAATGAGCAGTTCTTC. It is translated as CASSVGQRTLQSSYNEQFF.

The rearrangement joins TRBV4-2 to TRBJ1-2; a weak D match, TRBD1 (6 bases). In germline, CDR1 is LGHNA, CDR2 YNFKEQ. The CDR3 is made up of 15 amino acids. Trimming removed 0 bases from V and 8 bases from J, with 16 bases in between. CDR3: CASSQDVTGLGGYTF. In nucleotides, the CDR3 is TGTGCCAGCAGCCAAGATGTAACAGGGTTGGGAGGCTACACCTTC.

This rearrangement joins TRBV9 to TRBJ2-3; D not resolved. The CDR3 is 13 amino acids. V lost 2 bases and J lost 3, with 7 bases in between. CDR1 is SGDLS, CDR2 YYNGEE, per germline. CDR3 protein: CASSVGRTDTQYF. The CDR3 DNA reads as TGTGCCAGCAGCGTGGGCAGGACAGATACGCAGTATTTT.

Concerning this clone: This same CDR3 is encoded by further DNA sequences in the sample. This chain connects TRBV20-1 to TRBJ2-1; D remains unclear. CDR1 is DFQATT and CDR2 is SNEGSKA in the germline V gene (reference sequence). The CDR3 runs 11 residues. With 3 bases removed from V and 5 bases from J, the gap between germline ends came to 5 bases. The CDR3 reads CSARRNNEQFF. The DNA for the CDR3 is TGCAGTGCTAGGCGGAACAATGAGCAGTTCTTC.

The rearrangement links TRBV7-2 to TRBJ1-5; D perhaps matches TRBD1 (5 bases). The CDR3 runs to 14 residues. Germline-derived CDR1 and CDR2 are SGHTA and FQGNSA. Trimming took off 5 bases at V and 3 bases at J, with 11 bases between the two ends. CDR3 region: CASSPGAVNQPQHF. The CDR3 nucleotides are TGTGCCAGCAGCCCCGGGGCAGTCAATCAGCCCCAGCATTTT.

The genes are TRBV28 and TRBJ1-2, with 10 nucleotides matching TRBD1. The CDR3 spans 13 residues. Trimming took 2 bases from V and 7 from J; bases not matched to a gene: 1. CDR1 is MDHEN and CDR2 is SYDVKM in the germline V gene. The CDR3 here is CASSLGTGVGYTF. For the CDR3, the DNA is TGTGCCAGCAGTTTAGGGACAGGGGTTGGCTACACCTTC.

This clone was found once. The rearrangement links TRBV6-5 to TRBJ2-7, with a weak D call TRBD1 (5 bases). Germline V gene lookup returns CDR1 MNHEY and CDR2 SVGAGI. This CDR3 has 13 amino acids. V lost 9 bases and J 2 bases, leaving 14 bases between the germline ends. CDR3 sequence reads: CASLWTSTYEQYF. In nucleotides, the CDR3 is TGTGCCAGTCTATGGACATCGACCTACGAGCAGTACTTC.

The chain uses TRBV6-1 and TRBJ2-7, with D perhaps being TRBD1 or TRBD2 (5 bases each). The CDR3 contains 14 residues. Germline CDR1 reads MNHNS; CDR2 reads SASEGT. Trimming pared 3 bases from V and 2 bases from J, leaving 11 bases between. The CDR3 DNA follows: TGTGCCAGCAGTGATTGGGGGAGACCCTACGAGCAGTACTTC. It specifies CASSDWGRPYEQYF.

The CDR3 region is CASSIGQGAAETQYF. The CDR3 region has the DNA TGTGCCAGTAGTATTGGACAGGGTGCAGCAGAGACCCAGTACTTC. The chain combines TRBV19 with TRBJ2-5, with TRBD1 matching 8 bases. Trimming took 3 bases from V and 4 from J; bases not matched to a gene: 7. Per the germline V gene, CDR1 is LNHDA and CDR2 is SQIVND (reference sequence). The CDR3 has 15 amino acids.

J is TRBJ2-1 and V is TRBV9; possible D gene TRBD2, 6 bases. CDR1 is SGDLS, CDR2 YYNGEE, per germline. The CDR3 spans 11 residues. Trimming stripped 3 bases from V and 8 bases from J, with 6 bases between. The chain's CDR3 is CASSGGDEQFF. CDR3 DNA sequence: TGTGCCAGCAGCGGCGGGGATGAGCAGTTCTTC.

The genes are TRBV7-8 and TRBJ1-6; 8 positions agree with TRBD1. Germline V gene data show CDR1 as SGHVS and CDR2 as FQNEAQ. With 5 bases clipped from V and 0 bases from J, the junction kept 9 bases outside the gene matches. The CDR3 is 18 residues long. This CDR3 is CASSRLTGALSYNSPLHF. The DNA of the CDR3 is TGTGCCAGCAGCCGCCTGACAGGGGCCCTCTCCTATAATTCACCCCTCCACTTT.

V and J are TRBV2 and TRBJ2-7; TRBD1 might be the D (5 bases). Germline CDR1 reads SNHLY; CDR2 reads FYNNEI. CDR3 size: 13 residues. Between the trimmed V and J ends, which lost 6 bases and 2 bases, there was a span of 11 bases. Written as DNA, the CDR3 is TGTGCCAGCAGAGCGACAGTTACCTACGAGCAGTACTTC. It translates to CASRATVTYEQYF.

The rearrangement uses TRBV11-2 and TRBJ2-7; TRBD2 might be the D (5 bases). V lost 1 base and J lost 3, with 7 bases in between. CDR3 length: 13 amino acids. The germline CDR1 and CDR2 sequences are SGHAT and FQNNGV. CDR3 in amino acids: CASSLARGYEQYF. CDR3 sequence (DNA): TGTGCCAGCAGCTTAGCCCGGGGCTACGAGCAGTACTTC.

The chain couples TRBV6-1 to TRBJ1-2; 9 bases agree with TRBD1. CDR3 length: 15 residues. Germline CDR1 is MNHNS and CDR2 is SASEGT. V shed 1 base and J 6 bases; nucleotides not matched to a gene: 6. As DNA, the CDR3 is TGTGCCAGCAGTGAAGTCAGGACAGGGGTAAATGGCTACACCTTC. Translating gives CASSEVRTGVNGYTF.

The J gene is TRBJ2-7, the V gene TRBV5-6; 7 bases are shared with TRBD2. V dropped 0 bases and J dropped 1; count of bases not matched to a gene: 7. The CDR3 is 16 amino acids. Per the germline V gene, CDR1 is SGHDT and CDR2 is YYEEEE. The CDR3 sequence: CASSLEAGVSSYEQYF. The CDR3 DNA reads as TGTGCCAGCAGCTTGGAGGCGGGAGTGTCTTCCTACGAGCAGTACTTC.

The chain uses TRBV2 and TRBJ1-1; D is ambiguous. Per germline, CDR1 SNHLY and CDR2 FYNNEI. Trimming took 6 bases from V and 1 from J, leaving 3 bases between them. This CDR3 region has 11 residues. The CDR3 DNA follows: TGTGCCAGCAGGGCGAACACTGAAGCTTTCTTT. It is translated as CASRANTEAFF.

The chain joins TRBV5-1 to TRBJ2-7; D may correspond to TRBD1 or TRBD2 (5 bases each). V lost 0 bases and J 6 bases, leaving 10 bases between the germline ends. The CDR3 consists of 13 residues. Germline CDR1 SGHRS, CDR2 YFSETQ. CDR3 DNA sequence: TGCGCCAGCAGCTTGGCCGGGACGGTCGAGCAGTACTTC. This encodes CASSLAGTVEQYF.

In its sample, this clone was seen a few times. V is TRBV19 and J is TRBJ2-1, with TRBD2 as a possible D gene (5 bases). Germline-derived CDR1 and CDR2 are LNHDA and SQIVND (reference sequence). Trimming removed 0 bases from V and 14 bases from J, with 11 bases in between. The CDR3 has 12 amino acids. CDR3 in amino acids: CASSIDPGIEFF. The DNA of the CDR3 is TGTGCCAGTAGTATAGATCCGGGAATTGAGTTCTTC.

This clone was recorded only once. The chain employs TRBV15 and TRBJ1-3; D call uncertain. The CDR3 sequence is 14 residues long. V was shortened by 1 base and J by 0 bases, with 4 bases between the two germline ends. Per the germline V gene, CDR1 is LNHNV and CDR2 is YYDKDF (reference sequence). The chain's CDR3 is CATSRGSSGNTIYF. The CDR3 DNA follows: TGTGCCACCAGCAGAGGAAGCTCTGGAAACACCATATATTTT.

The chain employs TRBV21-1 and TRBJ2-7; TRBD2, the table's D call, lacks a check against the DNA. TRBV21-1 is designated a pseudogene. The CDR3 runs 15 residues. The CDR3 region is CASSKDSLLSYEQYF. For the CDR3, the DNA is TGTGCCAGCAGCAAAGATTCCCTTCTTTCCTACGAGCAGTACTTC.

This rearrangement joins TRBV21-1 to TRBJ1-2; the table names TRBD1, a call not compared with the DNA. TRBV21-1 is described as a pseudogene. The CDR3 extends over 17 amino acids. CDR3 DNA: TGTGCCAGCAGCCAAGCAAGACAGGGCCCAACTAACTATGGCTACACCTTC. This translates into CASSQARQGPTNYGYTF.

The gene calls are TRBV27 and TRBJ1-2; TRBD1 matches 7 bases. Germline CDR1 and CDR2: MNHEY and SMNVEV (reference sequence). Trimming cost V 6 bases and J 5 bases; bases outside gene matches: 9. This CDR3 comprises 14 residues. The chain's CDR3 is CASRRQGPRYGYTF. The CDR3 bases are TGTGCCAGCAGAAGACAGGGCCCAAGGTATGGCTACACCTTC.

About this clone: In the same sample, other DNA sequences code for this CDR3. This sequence joins TRBV19 and TRBJ1-2; possible D gene TRBD1, 6 bases. This CDR3 region has 15 residues. Trimming removed 3 bases from V and 2 bases from J, with 13 bases in between. Germline values: CDR1 LNHDA, CDR2 SQIVND (reference sequence). The DNA of the CDR3 is TGTGCCAGTAGTATCCCGGGACACAGAAACTATGGCTACACCTTC. Translated, it gives CASSIPGHRNYGYTF.